These 18 T cell receptor beta chains originate from one sample sequenced in a study of molecular identifiers for immune sequencing clone quantification. TCRdb re-derived calls from the PCR reads in MiXCR, one entry per CDR3 protein. In the table there are more than 300,000 distinct CDR3 sequences, about a fifth of which are singletons. Sample: naive CD8+ T cells from blood, with Jurkat cell RNA spiked in. Described subset: FACS-sorted CD8+CD4-CCR7+CD45RA+ naive T cells. The receptors stem from a human donor in good health. Some libraries in this study had Jurkat cell RNA spiked in.

V usage is TRBV12-3 or TRBV12-4 and J usage is TRBJ2-5, with TRBD2 matching over 10 bases. CDR3 length: 16 residues. Trimming took 5 bases from V and 7 from J; bases not matched to a gene: 13. This chain's CDR3 is CASSPLAGRSAGTQYF. CDR3 bases: TGTGCCAGCAGTCCACTAGCGGGGCGGTCCGCTGGGACCCAGTACTTC.

In its sample, this clonotype was seen a few times. CDR3 DNA: TGTGCCAGCAGCCCGGGACTAGGCGCGGATACGCAGTATTTT. Translated: CASSPGLGADTQYF. This chain links TRBV3-1 with TRBJ2-3; 8 bases map to TRBD2. With 4 bases clipped from V and 6 bases from J, the junction kept 6 bases outside the gene matches. The CDR3 totals 14 residues. Germline-derived CDR1 and CDR2 are LGHDT and YNNKEL (reference sequence).

The chain recombines TRBV9 with TRBJ1-1, with unresolved D. The ends were cut back, 1 base at V and 5 bases at J, with 15 bases in the middle. Germline CDR1 reads SGDLS; CDR2 reads YYNGEE. CDR3 size: 15 residues. CDR3 sequence (DNA): TGTGCCAGCAGCGTATTCGGCGAGTTGGGGACTGAAGCTTTCTTT. Translating it yields CASSVFGELGTEAFF.

This clonotype was counted ten times or more. The chain combines TRBV30 with TRBJ1-1, with unresolved D. From germline, CDR1 is GTSNPN and CDR2 SVGIG (reference sequence). Trimming took 3 bases from V and 5 from J, leaving 16 bases between them. The CDR3 has 14 residues. The CDR3 nucleotides are TGTGCCTGGAGCCGCAAAGGACCGGGAACTGAAGCTTTCTTT. This translates into CAWSRKGPGTEAFF.

This clonotype showed up many times. This chain joins TRBV7-9 and TRBJ2-3; TRBD2 matches at 7 bases. The V gene end was trimmed by 3 bases and the J gene end by 6 bases; junction bases not matched to a gene: 9. Germline V CDR1 and CDR2: SEHNR, FQNEAQ (reference sequence). The CDR3 covers 15 residues. Here the CDR3 DNA reads TGTGCCAGCAGCTTGTTCGGCGGGAGCAGCGATACGCAGTATTTT. This codes for CASSLFGGSSDTQYF. Drawing the rest from reference TRBV7-9 and TRBJ2-3, the complete variable domain is DTGVSQNPRHKITKRGQNVTFRCDPISEHNRLYWYRQTLGQGPEFLTYFQNEAQLEKSRLLSDRFSAERPKGSFSTLEIQRTEQGDSAMYLCASSLFGGSSDTQYFGPGTRLTVL.

V is TRBV19 and J is TRBJ2-1, with 7 bases matching TRBD2. This CDR3 contains 15 residues. The V gene's germline CDR1 is LNHDA and CDR2 SQIVND (reference sequence). V shed 1 base, J shed 4 bases, and the junction held 4 bases outside the gene matches. The DNA of the CDR3 is TGTGCCAGTAGTATAGGTGTTAGCGGGTACAATGAGCAGTTCTTC. Translation: CASSIGVSGYNEQFF.

The chain has TRBV19 and TRBJ1-5; D is uncertain. This CDR3 is built from 16 residues. Trimming took 2 bases from V and 5 from J, leaving 16 bases between them. Germline V gene data show CDR1 as LNHDA and CDR2 as SQIVND (reference sequence). CDR3 region: CASSILLAVKDQPQHF. The DNA of the CDR3 is TGTGCCAGTAGTATACTGCTCGCCGTTAAGGATCAGCCCCAGCATTTT.

In this sample, this clonotype turned up a few times. The rearrangement joins TRBV19 to TRBJ2-1; 10 bases agree with TRBD2. The CDR3 extends over 15 amino acids. Germline CDR1 reads LNHDA; CDR2 reads SQIVND (reference sequence). The V segment lost 8 bases and the J segment 9 bases; nucleotides outside the gene matches: 13. CDR3 DNA: TGTGCCAGTTACCCGACTAGCGGGCCTCCCAGTGAGCAGTTCTTC. Encoded protein: CASYPTSGPPSEQFF.

About this clonotype: Since a much larger clone is just one base distant, this may be a read error. This chain joins TRBV4-3 and TRBJ2-7; D may match TRBD1 or TRBD2 (7 bases each). CDR3 size: 16 residues. CDR1 is LGHNA, CDR2 YSLEER, per germline. CDR3 in amino acids: CASSQSPGGGGYKQYF. The CDR3 coding sequence is TGCGCCAGCAGCCAAAGTCCCGGGGGAGGGGGCTACAAGCAGTACTTC.

A word on this clonotype: Being one base from a much bigger clone, this may be a read error. The chain couples TRBV7-3 to TRBJ2-3; D is unclear. V was shortened by 6 bases and J by 1 base, with 14 bases between the two germline ends. Looked up from germline, CDR1 is SGHTA and CDR2 is FQGTGA. This CDR3 region has 15 residues. The CDR3 loop reads CASSQGWTGTDTQYF. CDR3 nucleotide sequence: TGTGCCAGCAGTCAAGGGTGGACCGGCACAGATACGCAGTATTTT.

This clonotype was found many times. The chain joins TRBV19 to TRBJ2-3; 7 bases line up with TRBD2. This CDR3 is 15 amino acids long. The germline gives CDR1 LNHDA, CDR2 SQIVND (reference sequence). Trimming at V came to 1 base and at J to 6 bases, leaving 7 bases not matched to a gene. CDR3: CASSIAAGPGDTQYF. CDR3 coding DNA: TGTGCCAGTAGTATAGCAGCGGGGCCCGGCGATACGCAGTATTTT.

Details on this clonotype: A much larger clonotype is one base distant, so this may be a read error. The chain carries TRBV28 and TRBJ2-7, with D maybe TRBD1 (6 bases). This CDR3 has 13 amino acids. Per germline, CDR1 MDHEN and CDR2 SYDVKM. Between the trimmed V and J ends, which lost 7 bases and 3 bases, there was a span of 13 bases. CDR3 nucleotide sequence: TGTGCCAGCAACTACTACAGGGACTACGAGCAGTACTTC. Its translation: CASNYYRDYEQYF. Full variable domain (rest looked up from reference TRBV28 and TRBJ2-7): DVKVTQSSRYLVKRTGEKVFLECVQDMDHENMFWYRQDPGLGLRLIYFSYDVKMKEKGDIPEGYSVSREKKERFSLILESASTNQTSMYLCASNYYRDYEQYFGPGTRLTVT.

This clonotype was seen ten or more times. The gene calls are TRBV5-4 and TRBJ2-7, with no clear D. Trimming took 0 bases from V and 2 from J, leaving 9 bases between them. Per the germline V gene, CDR1 is SGHNT and CDR2 is YYREEE (reference sequence). The CDR3 has 14 residues. DNA of the CDR3: TGTGCCAGCAGCTTGGGCGACATCCCCTACGAGCAGTACTTC. It is translated as CASSLGDIPYEQYF.

About this clonotype: Since a much larger clone is just one base distant, this may be a read error. V gene TRBV24-1 combines with J gene TRBJ1-2; D may be TRBD1 (6 bases). Germline-derived CDR1 and CDR2 are KGHDR and SFDVKD. This CDR3 has 15 amino acids. Trimming took off 8 bases at V and 12 bases at J, with 27 bases between the two ends. The CDR3 DNA reads as TGTGCCACCAAACCCTCTAGGGGACAAGTCGGCGGCCACACCTTC. Translation gives CATKPSRGQVGGHTF.

To note about this clonotype: With a much larger clone just one base away, this may be a read error. V usage is TRBV3-1 and J usage is TRBJ2-5; D might be TRBD1 or TRBD2, each matching 6 bases. CDR1 is LGHDT and CDR2 is YNNKEL in the germline V gene (reference sequence). CDR3 length: 13 residues. Trimming left V 10 bases short and J 1 base short, with 13 bases between. The CDR3 sequence: CATEEGGQETQYF. Written as DNA, the CDR3 is TGTGCCACCGAAGAGGGGGGCCAAGAGACCCAGTACTTC.

This clonotype was seen more than once but under ten times. The V call is TRBV28, the J call TRBJ2-4; 7 bases map to TRBD1. Germline CDR1 and CDR2: MDHEN and SYDVKM. The CDR3 is 16 residues long. J lost 1 base, V lost 5 bases, and 8 bases had no gene match. For the CDR3, the DNA is TGTGCCAGCAGTACCTATCAGGGGGAGGCCAAAAACATTCAGTACTTC. Residues: CASSTYQGEAKNIQYF.

Many counts were recorded for this clonotype. The chain joins TRBV5-5 to TRBJ2-5; 7 nucleotides match TRBD1. After removal of 0 bases from V and 5 bases from J, the junction contained 7 bases not matched to a gene. CDR3 length: 15 amino acids. Germline lookup yields CDR1 SGHKS and CDR2 YYEKEE (reference sequence). CDR3 in amino acids: CASSLAPTGFETQYF. CDR3 DNA sequence: TGTGCCAGCAGCTTGGCCCCGACAGGGTTCGAGACCCAGTACTTC.

This clonotype has a count of ten or more. V usage is TRBV20-1 and J usage is TRBJ2-7, with D tentatively TRBD2 (6 bases). CDR1 and CDR2 (germline): DFQATT, SNEGSKA (reference sequence). CDR3 length equals 13 residues. Trimming shortened V by 3 bases and J by 4 bases, and 13 bases separated the two germline ends. The DNA for the CDR3 is TGCAGTGCTAGCGGGGACTTCCCTTACGAGCAGTACTTC. Translated: CSASGDFPYEQYF.